The entry that follows covers one T cell receptor beta chain sequence. What this receptor recognizes is not known. Base qualities are missing; no much larger clone stands one base away. The source of the sample is a study of draining lymph node invasion in breast cancer (dated by TCRdb to about 2020). General notes on the study: Nodal metastasis was diagnosed by histology and cytokeratin immunohistochemistry and confirmed by EpCAM/CD45 flow cytometry. Across breast cancer tissues, a separate targeted assay used bulk TCR-beta CDR3 sequencing to compare sorted memory regulatory T cells with memory conventional CD4 T cells. From every patient, the primary tumor plus matched non-invaded and tumor-invaded tumor-draining lymph nodes were collected, and both Treg and Tconv subsets were profiled. The separate targeted TCR sequencing included lymph nodes from five patients, and primary tumors were also sequenced for three of those five patients.

The library relied on bulk RNA-seq. The reads were generated on an Illumina HiSeq 2500. The authors processed their data as follows. CDR3 sequences in the separate targeted TCR-seq dataset were extracted from raw reads and quantified using MiXCR version 2.1.5 with default parameters. TCR-beta clones in the separate targeted TCR-seq dataset were defined according to the combination of V gene, J gene and CDR3 sequence. The separate targeted TCR-seq dataset was filtered by first dropping clones with fewer than three counts and then keeping only the 90% most strongly expressed clones in each sample. In the separate targeted TCR-seq dataset, Treg-Tconv overlap was computed as shared clones divided by total Treg clones per tissue, times 100. In-frame beta chains were kept once TCRdb had trimmed the public reads at Q25 with fastp and called clones with MiXCR. Merged by CDR3 protein, the rows form single entries marked with the most common genes and DNA. TCRdb's processing, not the study's, gives the V and J calls here. The sample profile shows about 3,100 distinct CDR3 sequences; 45% to 55% of them were found once. The ten most abundant clones make up 3.4% of the sample.

For memory regulatory T cells, the sort was based on CD4+ CD45RA- CD25high cells. Whether a tumor-draining lymph node counted as invaded or non-invaded depended on the presence or absence of metastatic tumor cells. T cells were pre-enriched with a Miltenyi Pan T Cell isolation kit before staining and sorting. Immunohistochemistry for estrogen receptor, progesterone receptor, HER2 and Ki-67 was used to characterize primary tumors. Fresh surgical tissue was processed within a few hours after surgery by cutting into small fragments. The tissue fragments were enzymatically digested with Liberase TL plus DNase for 15 to 20 minutes and then passed through a 40-micrometer strainer. After DAPI live/dead staining, cells were sorted on a BD FACS Aria II, reaching 98-99% purity. Sorted cells were lysed in TCL buffer, and RNA was purified using a Norgen Single Cell RNA purification kit that included DNase treatment.

Trimming costs V 5 bases and J 6 bases, and their ends lie 14 bases apart. Reading from cysteine to phenylalanine, the CDR3 counts 13 amino acids. The DNA shown is the 39-base CDR3, in frame from base 1. The germline V gene encodes CDR1 MNHNY and CDR2 SVGAGI (reference sequence). Points the paper makes about the study in general: Some of the top 100 tumor clones were detected in invaded and non-invaded nodes, suggesting recirculation between tumor and draining nodes. TCRs shared between Treg and Tconv subsets were regarded as suggestive, but not proof, of a common clonal origin. Data could not resolve whether Treg conversion occurred in a given organ or whether converted Tregs recirculated between nodes and tumor. According to the targeted TCR-seq data, Tregs appeared to be more clonally expanded than Tconvs in every tissue, and both subsets had lower diversity in tumor than in lymph nodes. Tracking the tumor top-100 clones was possible in just a couple of patients. Within each tissue, roughly 13-22% of Treg TCRs were also found among Tconvs, a result interpreted as suggesting peripheral Treg induction.

The sequence is built from TRBV6-6 and TRBJ2-7, with TRBD2 tentatively as D gene (5 bases match). The clonotype originates from a female donor with luminal breast cancer. The sample comprised sorted memory Tregs from a lymph node. The cell subset or site label here, explained by the study, means: CD45RA-negative sorted CD4+ T cells (memory Tconv or effector/memory Treg). The sequence in DNA is TGTGCCAGCAGTGTATCCGGGATCGGCGAGCAGTACTTC. Translated, it reads CASSVSGIGEQYF.